These 11 T cell receptor beta chains were sequenced from one sample in a study of T cells in Graves' hyperthyroidism and ophthalmopathy. RNA transcripts provided the source from which TCR beta CDR3 regions were amplified. A first-round RT-PCR of the TCR CDR3 used the HTBI primer set. TCRdb analysed the multiplex PCR reads with MiXCR anew, one entry per CDR3 protein. The sample lists approximately 640,000 distinct CDR3 sequences; approximately 15% were seen once. Material: blood. Receptor source: a man in his forties or fifties with Graves' hyperthyroidism.

This clonotype was found many times. The gene calls are TRBV7-8 and TRBJ2-5; 8 nucleotides match TRBD1. The CDR3 totals 14 residues. From germline, CDR1 is SGHVS and CDR2 FQNEAQ. V was clipped by 7 bases and J by 3 bases; unmatched bases: 7. CDR3 region: CASTPRDRKETQYF. In DNA, the CDR3 is TGTGCCAGCACCCCCCGGGACAGGAAAGAGACCCAGTACTTC.

The genes are TRBV10-1 and TRBJ2-1, with 9 bases that match TRBD2. The CDR3 consists of 15 residues. Trimming took 1 base from V and 7 from J; bases not matched to a gene: 5. The germline V gene has CDR1 WNHNN and CDR2 SYGVQD (reference sequence). CDR3 nucleotides: TGCGCCAGCAGTGAGTATCGACTAGCGGAAAATGAGCAGTTCTTC. Translated, it gives CASSEYRLAENEQFF.

This clonotype was seen only a few times. The chain uses TRBV29-1 and TRBJ2-3; the D gene could be TRBD1 or TRBD2 (6 bases each). The germline gives CDR1 SQVTM, CDR2 ANQGSEA. The CDR3 has 10 amino acids. CDR3 sequence: CGGGTDTQYF. CDR3 nucleotides: TGCGGAGGGGGAACAGATACGCAGTATTTT.

This clonotype came up many times. The chain joins TRBV27 to TRBJ2-7; D might be TRBD1 or TRBD2, each matching 5 bases. Trimming shortened V by 5 bases and J by 7 bases, and 21 bases separated the two germline ends. This CDR3 is built from 15 residues. Germline V CDR1 and CDR2: MNHEY, SMNVEV (reference sequence). DNA for the CDR3: TGTGCCAGCAGTCTGACAGCCGCGAGGGCGGGTGAGCAGTACTTC. Protein sequence: CASSLTAARAGEQYF.

V is TRBV6-1 and J is TRBJ2-5, with 7 positions matching TRBD1. The CDR3 length is 15 residues. The V and J ends lost 0 bases and 1 base, in that order; junction bases with no gene match: 2. Germline loops: CDR1 MNHNS, CDR2 SASEGT. In nucleotides, the CDR3 is TGTGCCAGCAGTGAAGCCTCAGGGGGCCAAGAGACCCAGTACTTC. Translating it yields CASSEASGGQETQYF.

The table lists this clonotype with many counts. The rearrangement links TRBV6-1 to TRBJ1-1; a weak D match, TRBD1 (6 bases). Trimming removed 3 bases from V and 5 bases from J, with 13 bases in between. The V gene's germline CDR1 is MNHNS and CDR2 SASEGT. This CDR3 contains 14 residues. This CDR3 is CASSDRGGGTEAFF. As DNA, the CDR3 is TGTGCCAGCAGTGACAGGGGTGGCGGGACTGAAGCTTTCTTT.

At least ten counts were recorded for this clonotype. The rearrangement joins TRBV11-3 to TRBJ2-5; D possibly matches TRBD1 or TRBD2 (6 bases each). V lost 3 bases, J lost 2 bases, and 19 bases lay in between. The CDR3 has 17 residues. Germline V gives CDR1 SGHNT, CDR2 YENEEA. CDR3 sequence reads: CASSLGGLTGVQETQYF. The CDR3 coding sequence is TGTGCCAGCAGCTTGGGGGGTCTGACAGGAGTGCAAGAGACCCAGTACTTC.

The table lists this clonotype with many counts. The genes are TRBV5-5 and TRBJ1-1, with TRBD1 matching over 7 bases. In germline, CDR1 is SGHKS, CDR2 YYEKEE (reference sequence). The CDR3 runs to 15 residues. With 4 bases clipped from V and 0 bases from J, the junction kept 6 bases outside the gene matches. The CDR3 DNA reads TGTGCCAGCAGCCCCCGGACAGGAGTGAACACTGAAGCTTTCTTT. Translated: CASSPRTGVNTEAFF.

This clonotype was counted ten times or more. The chain has TRBV20-1 and TRBJ2-5; maybe TRBD2 (5 bases). The V and J ends lost 6 bases and 5 bases respectively, with 16 bases between them. Looked up from germline, CDR1 is DFQATT and CDR2 is SNEGSKA (reference sequence). The length of the CDR3 is 13 residues. The CDR3 DNA reads as TGCAGTGCCCCGCTTGTGGGCGGGGAGACCCAGTACTTC. Translation gives CSAPLVGGETQYF.

This clonotype came up many times. This chain links TRBV20-1 with TRBJ2-3; no definite D call. The CDR3 runs to 14 residues. Germline CDR1 reads DFQATT; CDR2 reads SNEGSKA (reference sequence). Trimming removed 3 bases at V and 1 base at J, with 11 bases between. CDR3 DNA sequence: TGCAGTGCTAGCCGCACCTCTCGCACAGATACGCAGTATTTT. It is translated as CSASRTSRTDTQYF.

This clonotype was detected only a few times. This chain joins TRBV29-1 and TRBJ2-7; D gene ambiguous. Germline CDR1 reads SQVTM; CDR2 reads ANQGSEA. The CDR3 has 13 residues. V was clipped by 4 bases and J by 0 bases, with 10 bases between them. The CDR3 DNA sequence: TGCAGCGTTGTAACGGATCCCTCCTACGAGCAGTACTTC. It encodes CSVVTDPSYEQYF.